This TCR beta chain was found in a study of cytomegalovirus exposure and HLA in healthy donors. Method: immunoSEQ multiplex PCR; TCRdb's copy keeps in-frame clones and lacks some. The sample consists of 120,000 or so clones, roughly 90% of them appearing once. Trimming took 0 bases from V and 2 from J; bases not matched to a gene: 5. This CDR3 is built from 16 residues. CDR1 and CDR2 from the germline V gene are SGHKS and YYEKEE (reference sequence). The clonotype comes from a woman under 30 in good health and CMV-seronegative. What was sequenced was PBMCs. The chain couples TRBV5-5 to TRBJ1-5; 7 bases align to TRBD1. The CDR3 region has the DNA TGTGCCAGCAGCTTGGGACAGGGTGTCGGCAATCAGCCCCAGCATTTT. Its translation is CASSLGQGVGNQPQHF. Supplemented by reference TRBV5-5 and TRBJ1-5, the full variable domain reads DAGVTQSPTHLIKTRGQQVTLRCSPISGHKSVSWYQQVLGQGPQFIFQYYEKEERGRGNFPDRFSARQFPNYSSELNVNALLLGDSALYLCASSLGQGVGNQPQHFGDGTRLSIL.